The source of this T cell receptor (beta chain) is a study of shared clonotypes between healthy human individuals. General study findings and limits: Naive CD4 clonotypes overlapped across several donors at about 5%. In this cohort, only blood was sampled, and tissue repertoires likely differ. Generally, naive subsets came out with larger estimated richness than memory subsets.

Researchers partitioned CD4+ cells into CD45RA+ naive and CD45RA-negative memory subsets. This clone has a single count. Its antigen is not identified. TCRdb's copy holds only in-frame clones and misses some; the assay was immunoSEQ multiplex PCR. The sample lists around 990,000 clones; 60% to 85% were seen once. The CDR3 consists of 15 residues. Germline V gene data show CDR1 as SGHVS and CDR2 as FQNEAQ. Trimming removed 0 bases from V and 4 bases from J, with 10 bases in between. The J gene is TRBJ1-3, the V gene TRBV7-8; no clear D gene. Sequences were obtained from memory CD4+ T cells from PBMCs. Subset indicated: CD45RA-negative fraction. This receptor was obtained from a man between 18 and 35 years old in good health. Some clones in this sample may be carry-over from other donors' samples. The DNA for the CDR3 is TGTGCCAGCAGCTTAGCGTCCGCCCAGGGAAACACCATATATTTT. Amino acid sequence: CASSLASAQGNTIYF.